The sequence of this T cell receptor (beta chain) was determined in a study of patients and donors after allogeneic stem cell transplantation. This clonotype appeared a few times. V was cut by 2 bases and J by 2 bases, with 8 bases left in between. This CDR3 comprises 13 residues. Germline V lookup: CDR1 GTSNPN, CDR2 SVGIG (reference sequence). TCRdb recomputed calls from the RT-PCR reads with MiXCR, one row per CDR3 protein. The top ten clones hold 6% to 8% of a sample with approximately 410,000 distinct CDR3 sequences, approximately 16% of them seen once. The chain links TRBV30 to TRBJ2-3, with D tentatively TRBD1 (5 bases). The specimen sequenced was blood, either unsorted or a sorted T cell fraction (not recorded which). This clonotype was obtained from a human donor who was either an allogeneic HSCT recipient or a stem cell or donor lymphocyte infusion donor (not recorded which). It is not recorded whose cells these are; they may come from a transplant donor. The CDR3 nucleotides are TGTGCCTGGAGTATACAGGTCACAGATACGCAGTATTTT. Protein sequence: CAWSIQVTDTQYF. Based on the CDR3 plus reference TRBV30 and TRBJ2-3, the full variable domain is SQTIHQWPATLVQPVGSPLSLECTVEGTSNPNLYWYRQAAGRGLQLLFYSVGIGQISSEVPQNLSASRPQDRQFILSSKKLLLSDSGFYLCAWSIQVTDTQYFGPGTRLTVL.